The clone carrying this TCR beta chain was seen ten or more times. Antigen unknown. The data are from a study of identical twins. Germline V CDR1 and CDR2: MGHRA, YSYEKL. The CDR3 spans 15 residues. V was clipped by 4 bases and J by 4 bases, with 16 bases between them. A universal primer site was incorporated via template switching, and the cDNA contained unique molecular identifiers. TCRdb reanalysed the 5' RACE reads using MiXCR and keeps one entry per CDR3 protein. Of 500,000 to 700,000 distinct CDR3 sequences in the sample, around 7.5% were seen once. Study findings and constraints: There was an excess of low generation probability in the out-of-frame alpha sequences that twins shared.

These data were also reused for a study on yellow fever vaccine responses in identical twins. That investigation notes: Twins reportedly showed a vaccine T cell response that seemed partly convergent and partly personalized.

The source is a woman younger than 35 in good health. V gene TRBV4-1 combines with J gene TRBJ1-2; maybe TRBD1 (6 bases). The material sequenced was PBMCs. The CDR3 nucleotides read TGCGCCAGCAGCCGGGAACAGGGTCCCCTCTATGGCTACACCTTC. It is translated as CASSREQGPLYGYTF.